The 4 T cell receptor beta chains presented below share a single source sample, sequenced in a study of CD8 T cells in Susac syndrome. RNA totalling roughly 0.45 to 1 ug underwent reverse transcription with random hexamers. TCRdb re-called the immunoSEQ multiplex PCR reads with MiXCR, one entry per CDR3 protein. Of 160,000 or so distinct CDR3 sequences in the sample, 94% are singletons; the top ten hold 0.09% to 0.1%. The sequenced material came from CD4+ T cells from PBMCs. The receptors derive from a human donor with multiple sclerosis.

V is TRBV30 and J is TRBJ1-5, with no clear D. The V gene lost 2 bases and the J gene lost 0 bases, with 5 bases spanning the gap. Germline CDR1 GTSNPN, CDR2 SVGIG (reference sequence). CDR3 length: 13 residues. CDR3 nucleotide sequence: TGTGCCTGGAGTCTCACTAGCAATCAGCCCCAGCATTTT. Its protein product is CAWSLTSNQPQHF.

The CDR3 here is CASSFPRSTEAFF. Written as DNA, the CDR3 is TGTGCCAGCAGTTTTCCCAGGAGCACTGAAGCTTTCTTT. The chain joins TRBV28 to TRBJ1-1; D call uncertain. CDR3 size: 13 residues. CDR1 and CDR2 from the germline V gene are MDHEN and SYDVKM. V was pared by 3 bases and J by 4 bases, with 9 bases between.

The chain links TRBV6-2 or TRBV6-3 to TRBJ2-1, with D unclear. CDR3 length equals 13 residues. In germline, CDR1 is MNHEY, CDR2 SVGEGT. With 8 bases removed from V and 5 bases from J, the gap between germline ends came to 13 bases. The CDR3 DNA reads as TGTGCCAGCTACGGGCCCCTCGACAATGAGCAGTTCTTC. Amino acids: CASYGPLDNEQFF.

This chain uses TRBV25-1 with TRBJ1-5; the D is unclear. V was cut by 5 bases and J by 6 bases, with 8 bases left in between. The CDR3 is 12 residues long. Per germline, CDR1 MGHDK and CDR2 SYGVNS. CDR3: CASSTHAQPQHF. The CDR3 DNA is TGTGCCAGCAGTACCCACGCTCAGCCCCAGCATTTT.